This note documents a single TCR beta chain sequence. Its antigen is unknown. These data belong to a study of shared clonotypes between healthy human individuals. Study-wide findings and caveats: Clonotypes not shared had lower generation probabilities than those common to all four donors.

The CDR3 is made up of 16 amino acids. V was pared by 2 bases and J by 0 bases, with 14 bases between. Germline loops: CDR1 GTSNPN, CDR2 SVGIG (reference sequence). This table comes from immunoSEQ multiplex PCR, and its TCRdb copy is limited to in-frame clones, with some not included. The top ten hold 0.1% to 0.15% of the sample, which has just over 2,000,000 clones, 95% seen once. Sample: naive CD4+ T cells sorted from blood. Sample subset: CD45RA+ positively selected. The sequence derives from a man aged 18 to 29 in good health. This chain uses TRBV30 with TRBJ2-4; D uncertain. CDR3 in amino acids: CAWSSGQQLAKNIQYF. CDR3 bases: TGTGCCTGGAGTTCTGGGCAGCAGCTAGCCAAAAACATTCAGTACTTC.